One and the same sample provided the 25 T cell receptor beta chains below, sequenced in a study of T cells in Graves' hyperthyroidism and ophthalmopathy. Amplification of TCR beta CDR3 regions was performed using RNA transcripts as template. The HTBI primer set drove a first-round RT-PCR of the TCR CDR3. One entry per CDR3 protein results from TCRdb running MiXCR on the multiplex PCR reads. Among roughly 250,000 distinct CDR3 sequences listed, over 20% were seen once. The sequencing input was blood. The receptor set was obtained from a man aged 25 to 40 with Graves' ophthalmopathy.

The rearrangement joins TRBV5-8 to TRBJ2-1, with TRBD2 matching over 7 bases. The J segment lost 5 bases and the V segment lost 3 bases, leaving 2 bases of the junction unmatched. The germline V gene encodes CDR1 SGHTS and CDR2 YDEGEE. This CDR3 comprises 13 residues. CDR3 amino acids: CASSSGGNNEQFF. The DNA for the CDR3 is TGTGCCAGCAGCTCCGGGGGGAACAATGAGCAGTTCTTC.

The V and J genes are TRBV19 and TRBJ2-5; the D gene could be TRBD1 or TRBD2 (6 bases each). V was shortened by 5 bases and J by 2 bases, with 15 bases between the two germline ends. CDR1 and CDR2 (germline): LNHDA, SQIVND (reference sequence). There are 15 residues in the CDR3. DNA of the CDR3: TGTGCCAGTAGTGCCCGGGGGCCAACACAAGAGACCCAGTACTTC. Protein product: CASSARGPTQETQYF. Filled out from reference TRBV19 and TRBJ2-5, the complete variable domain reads DGGITQSPKYLFRKEGQNVTLSCEQNLNHDAMYWYRQDPGQGLRLIYYSQIVNDFQKGDIAEGYSVSREKKESFPLTVTSAQKNPTAFYLCASSARGPTQETQYFGPGTRLLVL.

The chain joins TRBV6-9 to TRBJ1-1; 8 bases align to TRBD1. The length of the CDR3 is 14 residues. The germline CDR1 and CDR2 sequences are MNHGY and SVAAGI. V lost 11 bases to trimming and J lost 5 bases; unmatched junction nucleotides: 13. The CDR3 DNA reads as TGTGCCTGGTCAGGGGGCGAAAAGAAGACTGAAGCTTTCTTT. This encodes CAWSGGEKKTEAFF.

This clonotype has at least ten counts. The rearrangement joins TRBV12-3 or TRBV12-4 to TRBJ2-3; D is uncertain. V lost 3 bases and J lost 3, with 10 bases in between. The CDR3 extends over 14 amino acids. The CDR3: CASSFASSTDTQYF. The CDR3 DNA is TGTGCCAGCAGTTTCGCTAGTTCGACAGATACGCAGTATTTT.

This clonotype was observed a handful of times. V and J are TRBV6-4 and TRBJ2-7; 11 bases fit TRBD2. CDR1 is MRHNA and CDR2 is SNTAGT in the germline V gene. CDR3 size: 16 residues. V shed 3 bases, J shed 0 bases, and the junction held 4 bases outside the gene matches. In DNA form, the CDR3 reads TGTGCCAGCAGTGAACTAGCGGGAGCAACCTCCTACGAGCAGTACTTC. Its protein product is CASSELAGATSYEQYF.

The CDR3 loop is CASSPSRSSYNEQFF. In DNA form, the CDR3 reads TGTGCCAGCAGCCCGTCTAGGAGCTCCTACAATGAGCAGTTCTTC. The chain has TRBV7-3 and TRBJ2-1; D gene unclear. Trimming left V 5 bases short and J 0 bases short, with 11 bases between. Germline loops: CDR1 SGHTA, CDR2 FQGTGA. The CDR3 extends over 15 amino acids.

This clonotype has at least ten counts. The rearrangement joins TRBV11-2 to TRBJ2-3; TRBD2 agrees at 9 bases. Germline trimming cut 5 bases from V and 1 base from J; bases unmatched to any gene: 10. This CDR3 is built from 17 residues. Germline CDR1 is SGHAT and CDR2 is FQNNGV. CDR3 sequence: CASSQRRSGSGTDTQYF. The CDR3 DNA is TGTGCCAGCAGCCAGCGTCGTAGCGGGAGTGGCACAGATACGCAGTATTTT.

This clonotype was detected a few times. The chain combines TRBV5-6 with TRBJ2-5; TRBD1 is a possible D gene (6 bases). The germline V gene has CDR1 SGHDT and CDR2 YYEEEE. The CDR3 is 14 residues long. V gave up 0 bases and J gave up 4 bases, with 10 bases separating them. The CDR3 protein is CASSLEPGAETQYF. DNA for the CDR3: TGTGCCAGCAGCTTGGAGCCAGGGGCAGAGACCCAGTACTTC.

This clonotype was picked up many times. Here the CDR3 reads CASSLDQGIHEQFF. The CDR3 DNA sequence: TGTGCCAGCAGCTTAGATCAGGGGATCCATGAGCAGTTCTTC. This chain uses TRBV11-2 with TRBJ2-1, with D perhaps matching TRBD1 (6 bases). The CDR3 is made up of 14 amino acids. Germline lookup yields CDR1 SGHAT and CDR2 FQNNGV. Between the trimmed V and J ends, which lost 0 bases and 8 bases, there was a span of 11 bases.

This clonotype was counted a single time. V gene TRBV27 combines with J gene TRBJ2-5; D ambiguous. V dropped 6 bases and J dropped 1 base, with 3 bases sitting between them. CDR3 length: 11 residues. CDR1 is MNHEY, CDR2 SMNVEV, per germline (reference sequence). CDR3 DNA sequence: TGTGCCAGCAGGTCCCAAGAGACCCAGTACTTC. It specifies CASRSQETQYF.

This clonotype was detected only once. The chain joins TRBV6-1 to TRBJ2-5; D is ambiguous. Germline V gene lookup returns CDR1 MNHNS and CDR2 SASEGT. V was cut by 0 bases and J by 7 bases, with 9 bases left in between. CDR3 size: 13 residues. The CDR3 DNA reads TGTGCCAGCAGTGAAGCGCCTTTTAGGACCCAGTACTTC. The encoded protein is CASSEAPFRTQYF.

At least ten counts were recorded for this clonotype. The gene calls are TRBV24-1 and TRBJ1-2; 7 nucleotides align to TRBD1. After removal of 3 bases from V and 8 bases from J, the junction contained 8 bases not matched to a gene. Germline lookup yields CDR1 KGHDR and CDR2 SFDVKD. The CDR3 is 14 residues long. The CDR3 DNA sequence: TGTGCCACCAGTGATCAGAACAGGGGTTACGGCTACACCTTC. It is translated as CATSDQNRGYGYTF.

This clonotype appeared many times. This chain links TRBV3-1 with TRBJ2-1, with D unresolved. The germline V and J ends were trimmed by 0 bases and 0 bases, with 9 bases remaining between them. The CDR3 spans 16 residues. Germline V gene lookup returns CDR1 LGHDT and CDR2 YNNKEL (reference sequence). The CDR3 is CASSQDTESSYNEQFF. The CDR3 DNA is TGTGCCAGCAGCCAAGATACGGAAAGCTCCTACAATGAGCAGTTCTTC.

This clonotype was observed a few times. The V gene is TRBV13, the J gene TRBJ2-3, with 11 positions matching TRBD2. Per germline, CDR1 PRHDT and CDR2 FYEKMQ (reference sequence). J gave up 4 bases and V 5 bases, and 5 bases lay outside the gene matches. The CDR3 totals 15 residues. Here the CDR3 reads CASSQGLAAADTQYF. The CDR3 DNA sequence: TGTGCCAGCAGCCAGGGACTAGCGGCGGCAGATACGCAGTATTTT.

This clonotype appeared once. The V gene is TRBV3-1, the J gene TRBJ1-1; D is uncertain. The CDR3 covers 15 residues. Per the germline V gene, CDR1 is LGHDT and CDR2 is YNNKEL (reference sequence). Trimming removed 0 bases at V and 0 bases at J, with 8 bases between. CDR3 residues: CASSQDRPMNTEAFF. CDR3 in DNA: TGTGCCAGCAGCCAAGACAGACCGATGAACACTGAAGCTTTCTTT.

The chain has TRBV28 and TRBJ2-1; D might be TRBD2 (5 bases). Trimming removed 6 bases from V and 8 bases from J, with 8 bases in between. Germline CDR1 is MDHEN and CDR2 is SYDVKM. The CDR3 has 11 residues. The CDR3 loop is CASRLADEQFF. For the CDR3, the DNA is TGTGCCAGCAGGCTAGCCGATGAGCAGTTCTTC.

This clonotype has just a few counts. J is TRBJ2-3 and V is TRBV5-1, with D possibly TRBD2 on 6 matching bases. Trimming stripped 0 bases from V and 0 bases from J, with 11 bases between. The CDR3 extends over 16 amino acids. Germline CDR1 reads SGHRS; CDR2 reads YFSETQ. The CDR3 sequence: CASSLDLAPSTDTQYF. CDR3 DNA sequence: TGCGCCAGCAGCTTGGATCTAGCGCCTAGCACAGATACGCAGTATTTT.

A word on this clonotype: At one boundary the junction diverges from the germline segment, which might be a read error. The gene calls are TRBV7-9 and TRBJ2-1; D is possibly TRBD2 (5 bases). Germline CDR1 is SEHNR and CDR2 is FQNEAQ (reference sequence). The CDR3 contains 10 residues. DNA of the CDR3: TGTGCCAGCAGCCTAGCCGAGCAGTTCTTC. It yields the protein CASSLAEQFF. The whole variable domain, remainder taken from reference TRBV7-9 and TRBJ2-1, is DTGVSQNPRHKITKRGQNVTFRCDPISEHNRLYWYRQTLGQGPEFLTYFQNEAQLEKSRLLSDRFSAERPKGSFSTLEIQRTEQGDSAMYLCASSLAEQFFGPGTRLTVL.

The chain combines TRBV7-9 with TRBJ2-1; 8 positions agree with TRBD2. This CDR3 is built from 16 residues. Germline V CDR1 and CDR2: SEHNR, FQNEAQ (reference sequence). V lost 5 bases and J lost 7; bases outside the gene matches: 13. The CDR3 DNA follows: TGTGCCAGCAGCCATACTACGGGAGGGCCGATGAATGAGCAGTTCTTC. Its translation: CASSHTTGGPMNEQFF.

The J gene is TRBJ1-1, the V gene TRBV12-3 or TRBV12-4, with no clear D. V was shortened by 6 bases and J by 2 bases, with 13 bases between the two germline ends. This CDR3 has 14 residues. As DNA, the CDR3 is TGTGCCAGCAGCCTAAAGGACCTAAACACTGAAGCTTTCTTT. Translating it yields CASSLKDLNTEAFF.

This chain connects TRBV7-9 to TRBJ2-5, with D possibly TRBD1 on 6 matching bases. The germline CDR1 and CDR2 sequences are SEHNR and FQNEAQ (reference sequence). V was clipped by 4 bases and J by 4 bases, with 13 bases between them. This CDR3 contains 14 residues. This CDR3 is CASSSGMGAETQYF. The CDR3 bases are TGTGCCAGCAGCTCAGGGATGGGGGCAGAGACCCAGTACTTC.

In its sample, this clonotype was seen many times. The CDR3 reads CASSVGGVRVPETQYF. The CDR3 nucleotides are TGTGCCAGCAGCGTGGGCGGGGTCCGCGTCCCAGAGACCCAGTACTTC. The chain uses TRBV9 and TRBJ2-5; a possible D gene is TRBD2 (6 bases). Germline assignment: CDR1 SGDLS and CDR2 YYNGEE. V was trimmed by 2 bases and J by 4 bases, leaving 18 bases between them. The CDR3 is made up of 16 amino acids.

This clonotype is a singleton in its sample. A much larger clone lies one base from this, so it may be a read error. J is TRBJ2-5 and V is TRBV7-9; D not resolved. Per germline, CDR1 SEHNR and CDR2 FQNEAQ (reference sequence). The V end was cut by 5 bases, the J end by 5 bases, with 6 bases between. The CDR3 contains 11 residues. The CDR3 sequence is CASSNSETQYF. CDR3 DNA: TGTGCCAGCAGCAACTCGGAGACCCAGTACTTC.

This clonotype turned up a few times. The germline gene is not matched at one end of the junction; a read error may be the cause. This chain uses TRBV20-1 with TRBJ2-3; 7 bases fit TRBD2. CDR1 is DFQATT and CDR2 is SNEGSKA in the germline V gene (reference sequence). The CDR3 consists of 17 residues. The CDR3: CSTSAAPPTISTDTQYF. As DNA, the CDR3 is TGCAGTACTAGCGCAGCACCCCCAACTATCAGCACAGATACGCAGTATTTT.

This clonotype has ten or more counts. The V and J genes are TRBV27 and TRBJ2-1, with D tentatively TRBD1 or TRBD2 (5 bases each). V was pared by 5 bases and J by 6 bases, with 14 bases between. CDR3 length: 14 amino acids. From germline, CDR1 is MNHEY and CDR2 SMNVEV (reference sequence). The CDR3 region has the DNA TGTGCCAGCAGTCCAAGGGACGGCGGCAATGAGCAGTTCTTC. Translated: CASSPRDGGNEQFF.